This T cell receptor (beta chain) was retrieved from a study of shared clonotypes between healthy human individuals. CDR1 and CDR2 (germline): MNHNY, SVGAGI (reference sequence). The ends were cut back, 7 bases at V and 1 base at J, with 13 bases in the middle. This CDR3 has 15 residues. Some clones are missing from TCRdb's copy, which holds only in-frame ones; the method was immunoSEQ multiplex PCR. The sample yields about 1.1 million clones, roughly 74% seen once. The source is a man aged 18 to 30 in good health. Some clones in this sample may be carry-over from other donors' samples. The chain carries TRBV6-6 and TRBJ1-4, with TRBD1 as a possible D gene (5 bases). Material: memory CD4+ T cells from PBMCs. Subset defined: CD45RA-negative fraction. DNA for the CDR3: TGTGCCAGCATTCTACGGGGGGGAACTAATGAAAAACTGTTTTTT. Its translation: CASILRGGTNEKLFF.